These 30 T cell receptor beta chains share one sample of origin, sequenced in a study of human T cells and chemical hapten exposure. TCRdb reanalysed the RACE reads using MiXCR and keeps one entry per CDR3 protein. The sample comprises 100,000 to 120,000 distinct CDR3 sequences, 30% to 35% of which are singletons, and around 2.7% rests with the top ten. Indicated time point: patch test 3, about 24 weeks after DPC sensitization. Sample treatment: therapeutic diphenylcyclopropenone sensitization with weekly scalp DPC. The sample here was whole blood, taken in connection with sensitization to the hapten diphenylcyclopropenone (DPC). Source of these receptors: a man aged 40-49 years with alopecia areata. Some clones in this sample may be carry-over from other donors' samples.

The rearrangement links TRBV5-1 to TRBJ2-7; D not resolved. Looked up from germline, CDR1 is SGHRS and CDR2 is YFSETQ. Trimming took 0 bases from V and 6 from J, leaving 13 bases between them. The CDR3 is made up of 14 amino acids. The chain's CDR3 is CASSLAGPQAEQYF. The CDR3, as DNA: TGCGCCAGCAGCTTGGCTGGACCTCAGGCCGAGCAGTACTTC. Drawing the rest from reference TRBV5-1 and TRBJ2-7, the complete variable domain is KAGVTQTPRYLIKTRGQQVTLSCSPISGHRSVSWYQQTPGQGLQFLFEYFSETQRNKGNFPGRFSGRQFSNSRSEMNVSTLELGDSALYLCASSLAGPQAEQYFGPGTRLTVT.

This clonotype turned up a few times. This chain uses TRBV12-3 or TRBV12-4 with TRBJ1-5; D is possibly TRBD1 (5 bases). The germline V and J ends were trimmed by 11 bases and 2 bases, with 13 bases remaining between them. The CDR3 is 13 residues long. Here the CDR3 reads CADGREGNQPQHF. CDR3 bases: TGTGCCGATGGCAGGGAGGGCAATCAGCCCCAGCATTTT.

This clonotype appeared a few times. The chain is built from TRBV6-2 or TRBV6-3 and TRBJ2-7; tentatively, D is TRBD2 (5 bases). V was shortened by 0 bases and J by 9 bases, with 24 bases between the two germline ends. Germline V gene lookup returns CDR1 MNHEY and CDR2 SVGEGT. The CDR3 contains 17 residues. The DNA of the CDR3 is TGTGCCAGCAGTTACTCGGCGGGCAGCCCCCAGGACCTCGTGCAGTACTTC. Translating gives CASSYSAGSPQDLVQYF.

This clonotype was seen only a few times. V usage is TRBV29-1 and J usage is TRBJ1-1; D gene ambiguous. Germline CDR1 SQVTM, CDR2 ANQGSEA. The CDR3 is 12 amino acids. With 7 bases removed from V and 0 bases from J, the gap between germline ends came to 9 bases. This chain's CDR3 is CSAGQMNTEAFF. CDR3 DNA: TGCAGCGCCGGCCAGATGAACACTGAAGCTTTCTTT.

DNA of the CDR3: TGTGCCAGCACCCTCCTCCAGGGCTCCGAGCAGTACTTC. It specifies CASTLLQGSEQYF. The rearrangement uses TRBV6-2 or TRBV6-3 and TRBJ2-7; maybe TRBD1 (5 bases). The CDR3 spans 13 residues. V shed 7 bases and J shed 6 bases, with 16 bases lying between them. Germline V gene data show CDR1 as MNHEY and CDR2 as SVGEGT.

This clonotype occurred a few times. The genes are TRBV19 and TRBJ1-2; TRBD1 matches 9 bases. Germline V CDR1 and CDR2: LNHDA, SQIVND (reference sequence). This CDR3 is 15 amino acids long. V was clipped by 6 bases and J by 7 bases; unmatched bases: 12. The CDR3 DNA sequence: TGTGCCAGTAGGGTCCAAACAGGGGGCGCTGGTGGCTACACCTTC. Protein: CASRVQTGGAGGYTF. Filled out from reference TRBV19 and TRBJ1-2, the complete variable domain reads DGGITQSPKYLFRKEGQNVTLSCEQNLNHDAMYWYRQDPGQGLRLIYYSQIVNDFQKGDIAEGYSVSREKKESFPLTVTSAQKNPTAFYLCASRVQTGGAGGYTFGSGTRLTVV.

This chain joins TRBV28 and TRBJ2-1; possibly TRBD2 for D (5 bases). The CDR3 has 16 amino acids. V lost 7 bases, J lost 0 bases, and 16 bases lay in between. Germline V gives CDR1 MDHEN, CDR2 SYDVKM. CDR3: CASTRTPKSSYNEQFF. The CDR3 DNA follows: TGTGCCAGCACCCGGACTCCAAAAAGCTCCTACAATGAGCAGTTCTTC.

V usage is TRBV6-2 or TRBV6-3 and J usage is TRBJ1-4; D is unresolved. The germline CDR1 and CDR2 sequences are MNHEY and SVGEGT. V lost 2 bases and J lost 4, with 20 bases in between. This CDR3 spans 18 amino acids. In nucleotides, the CDR3 is TGTGCCAGCAGTTACCAGACGGAACGGACGGCCGATAATGAAAAACTGTTTTTT. Protein sequence: CASSYQTERTADNEKLFF.

This clonotype turned up a few times. This chain links TRBV9 with TRBJ2-7, with a possible D match to TRBD2 (6 bases). The CDR3 runs 14 residues. The V end was cut by 0 bases, the J end by 3 bases, with 10 bases between. Germline CDR1 reads SGDLS; CDR2 reads YYNGEE. The CDR3 DNA follows: TGTGCCAGCAGCGTAGGGGGGGTTCTCTACGAGCAGTACTTC. Encoded protein: CASSVGGVLYEQYF.

This clonotype was found a few times. This chain connects TRBV7-9 to TRBJ2-7; 7 nucleotides line up with TRBD1. Germline CDR1 and CDR2: SEHNR and FQNEAQ (reference sequence). This CDR3 contains 15 residues. Trimming cost V 4 bases and J 3 bases; bases outside gene matches: 9. The chain's CDR3 is CASSSYRDRSYEQYF. The CDR3 coding sequence is TGTGCCAGCAGCTCCTACCGGGACAGAAGCTACGAGCAGTACTTC.

CDR3 region: CASSSRAEIIYNEQFF. The DNA for the CDR3 is TGTGCCAGCAGCTCGAGGGCGGAGATCATCTACAATGAGCAGTTCTTC. This rearrangement joins TRBV7-9 to TRBJ2-1; D possibly corresponds to TRBD2 (5 bases). CDR3 size: 16 residues. Germline assignment: CDR1 SEHNR and CDR2 FQNEAQ (reference sequence). V gave up 4 bases and J gave up 3 bases, with 16 bases separating them.

V usage is TRBV6-1 and J usage is TRBJ2-7, with 7 bases fitting TRBD1. The CDR3 contains 15 residues. Trimming took 7 bases from V and 5 from J; bases not matched to a gene: 14. Per germline, CDR1 MNHNS and CDR2 SASEGT. DNA of the CDR3: TGTGCCAGCACCATCGATATACAGGGGTTCCACGAGCAGTACGTC. As protein: CASTIDIQGFHEQYV.

The chain carries TRBV4-2 and TRBJ2-7, with a weak D call TRBD2 (6 bases). Germline-derived CDR1 and CDR2 are LGHNA and YNFKEQ. Trimming took 3 bases from V and 3 from J, leaving 12 bases between them. The CDR3 has 14 amino acids. CDR3 loop: CASSQSPGDYEQYF. CDR3 DNA: TGTGCCAGCAGCCAGTCTCCGGGGGACTACGAGCAGTACTTC.

The V and J genes are TRBV2 and TRBJ2-3; D remains unclear. Germline CDR1 is SNHLY and CDR2 is FYNNEI. The length of the CDR3 is 14 residues. V gave up 0 bases and J gave up 2 bases, with 6 bases separating them. The CDR3: CASSEALTTDTQYF. CDR3 coding DNA: TGTGCCAGCAGTGAAGCGCTTACCACAGATACGCAGTATTTT.

This chain connects TRBV7-9 to TRBJ1-4; 8 nucleotides match TRBD1. The CDR3 is made up of 16 amino acids. The germline CDR1 and CDR2 sequences are SEHNR and FQNEAQ (reference sequence). J gave up 3 bases and V 2 bases, and 5 bases lay outside the gene matches. The CDR3 protein is CASSLWQGASNEKLFF. The CDR3, as DNA: TGTGCCAGCAGCTTATGGCAGGGGGCTTCTAATGAAAAACTGTTTTTT.

The V gene is TRBV21-1, the J gene TRBJ2-3. TRBV21-1 is tagged as a pseudogene. The CDR3 has 12 amino acids. The CDR3 region has the DNA TGTGCCATCAGGGGTAACACAGATACGCAGTATTTT. Protein sequence: CAIRGNTDTQYF.

This chain joins TRBV5-8 and TRBJ2-7, with a possible D match to TRBD1 (6 bases). Trimming left V 0 bases short and J 6 bases short, with 10 bases between. This CDR3 contains 13 residues. Germline V lookup: CDR1 SGHTS, CDR2 YDEGEE. CDR3 nucleotide sequence: TGTGCCAGCAGCTTGGTACAGGGCGGCGAGCAGTACGTC. Residues: CASSLVQGGEQYV.

This chain joins TRBV7-2 and TRBJ2-4; TRBD1 might be the D (5 bases). Germline CDR1 is SGHTA and CDR2 is FQGNSA. This CDR3 contains 17 residues. Trimming removed 5 bases at V and 3 bases at J, with 20 bases between. The CDR3 sequence: CASSPTAFTLVKNIQYF. The CDR3 bases are TGTGCCAGCAGCCCGACAGCCTTCACCTTAGTCAAAAACATTCAGTACTTC. The full variable domain, completed using reference TRBV7-2 and TRBJ2-4, is GAGVSQSPSNKVTEKGKDVELRCDPISGHTALYWYRQSLGQGLEFLIYFQGNSAPDKSGLPSDRFSAERTGGSVSTLTIQRTQQEDSAVYLCASSPTAFTLVKNIQYFGAGTRLSVL.

The J gene is TRBJ2-1, the V gene TRBV7-2; either TRBD1 or TRBD2 may supply D (6 bases each). There are 15 residues in the CDR3. The V and J ends lost 3 bases and 9 bases respectively, with 18 bases between them. In germline, CDR1 is SGHTA, CDR2 FQGNSA. For the CDR3, the DNA is TGTGCCAGCAGCTTGAACAGGGTGGAGGGGAGTGAGCAGTTCTTC. Translated, it gives CASSLNRVEGSEQFF.

This clonotype has only a few counts. The chain employs TRBV28 and TRBJ2-3, with TRBD2 matching 9 bases. CDR1 is MDHEN, CDR2 SYDVKM, per germline. Trimming cost V 5 bases and J 0 bases; bases outside gene matches: 9. The CDR3 consists of 17 residues. CDR3 amino acids: CASSPTGLASSTDTQYF. The CDR3 DNA follows: TGTGCCAGCAGTCCAACCGGACTAGCGTCTAGCACAGATACGCAGTATTTT.

The chain joins TRBV29-1 to TRBJ2-4, with 9 positions matching TRBD2. CDR3 length: 12 amino acids. Germline trimming cut 4 bases from V and 8 bases from J; bases unmatched to any gene: 3. Per the germline V gene, CDR1 is SQVTM and CDR2 is ANQGSEA. CDR3 in DNA: TGCAGCGTTGGTAGCGGGAGTGACATTCAGTACTTC. This encodes CSVGSGSDIQYF.

V and J are TRBV7-2 and TRBJ1-5; D not certain. Trimming stripped 1 base from V and 0 bases from J, with 13 bases between. Per the germline V gene, CDR1 is SGHTA and CDR2 is FQGNSA. CDR3 length equals 17 residues. In nucleotides, the CDR3 is TGTGCCAGCAGCTTAGTCCCGAGGTTCGATAGCAATCAGCCCCAGCATTTT. It codes for CASSLVPRFDSNQPQHF.

This clonotype was found a few times. This sequence joins TRBV4-2 and TRBJ2-7; no firm D call. Germline CDR1 and CDR2: LGHNA and YNFKEQ. This CDR3 contains 13 residues. V lost 0 bases and J lost 4, with 7 bases in between. CDR3 sequence reads: CASSQDPNYEQYF. The CDR3, as DNA: TGTGCCAGCAGCCAAGATCCGAATTACGAGCAGTACTTC.

This chain joins TRBV27 and TRBJ1-6, with D possibly matching TRBD1 (5 bases). V was clipped by 1 base and J by 9 bases, with 13 bases between them. Germline CDR1 MNHEY, CDR2 SMNVEV (reference sequence). This CDR3 is 15 amino acids long. The CDR3 region has the DNA TGTGCCAGCAGTTTATTAAGGGGACGAGGTTCACCCCTCCACTTT. Translation: CASSLLRGRGSPLHF.

A few counts support this clonotype. J is TRBJ2-5 and V is TRBV24-1, with D uncertain. Trimming pared 3 bases from V and 2 bases from J, leaving 12 bases between. Germline V gene data show CDR1 as KGHDR and CDR2 as SFDVKD. CDR3 size: 15 residues. The CDR3 region is CATSDRWQFQETQYF. The CDR3 nucleotides read TGTGCCACCAGTGATAGGTGGCAGTTTCAAGAGACCCAGTACTTC.

This clonotype was observed a few times. The CDR3 nucleotides are TGTGCCAGCAGTTTCGGGGAGGGTTACACTGAAGCTTTCTTT. It is translated as CASSFGEGYTEAFF. The chain recombines TRBV12-3 or TRBV12-4 with TRBJ1-1; D not certain. V lost 3 bases and J 3 bases, leaving 11 bases between the germline ends. The CDR3 length is 14 residues.

This clonotype was seen a few times. The rearrangement links TRBV12-3 or TRBV12-4 to TRBJ2-3, with D unresolved. Trimming removed 4 bases at V and 0 bases at J, with 5 bases between. The CDR3 extends over 13 amino acids. CDR3 residues: CASSWGSTDTQYF. CDR3 DNA sequence: TGTGCCAGCAGTTGGGGTAGCACAGATACGCAGTATTTT.

The rearrangement uses TRBV3-1 and TRBJ2-3, with 12 bases fitting TRBD2. Germline V gene sequence: CDR1 LGHDT, CDR2 YNNKEL (reference sequence). The CDR3 spans 18 residues. J gave up 0 bases and V 0 bases, and 4 bases lay outside the gene matches. The CDR3 coding sequence is TGTGCCAGCAGCCAAGATGGACTAGCGGGAAGAAGCACAGATACGCAGTATTTT. Residues: CASSQDGLAGRSTDTQYF.

Here the CDR3 DNA reads TGCGCCAGCAGCCTGCTTCACGGACGTAATGAAAAACTGTTTTTT. It encodes CASSLLHGRNEKLFF. The rearrangement uses TRBV4-1 and TRBJ1-4; D is ambiguous. Germline V gene sequence: CDR1 MGHRA, CDR2 YSYEKL. This CDR3 is built from 15 residues. The V end lost 4 bases, the J end lost 4 bases, and 13 bases lay between the germline ends.

The chain couples TRBV29-1 to TRBJ2-7; 9 positions match TRBD1. The CDR3 is 12 amino acids. CDR1 is SQVTM and CDR2 is ANQGSEA in the germline V gene. V gave up 4 bases and J gave up 2 bases; unmatched junction bases: 0. The CDR3 protein is CSVGQGAYEQYF. For the CDR3, the DNA is TGCAGCGTTGGACAGGGGGCCTACGAGCAGTACTTC.